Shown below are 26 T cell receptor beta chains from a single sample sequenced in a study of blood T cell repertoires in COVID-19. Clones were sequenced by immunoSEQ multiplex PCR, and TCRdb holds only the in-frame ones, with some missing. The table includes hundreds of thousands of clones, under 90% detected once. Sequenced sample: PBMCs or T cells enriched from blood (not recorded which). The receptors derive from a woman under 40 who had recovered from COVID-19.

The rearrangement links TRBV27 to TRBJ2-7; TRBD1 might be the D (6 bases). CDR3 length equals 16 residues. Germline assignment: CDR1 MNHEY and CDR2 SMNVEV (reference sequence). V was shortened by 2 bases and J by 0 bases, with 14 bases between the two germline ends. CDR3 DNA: TGTGCCAGCAGTTTAATAGTCGACAGGAACTCCTACGAGCAGTACTTC. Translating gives CASSLIVDRNSYEQYF.

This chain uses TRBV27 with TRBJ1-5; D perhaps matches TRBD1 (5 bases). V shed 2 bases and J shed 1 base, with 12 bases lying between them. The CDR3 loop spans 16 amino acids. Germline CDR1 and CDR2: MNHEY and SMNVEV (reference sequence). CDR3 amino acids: CASSLAGQGSNQPQHF. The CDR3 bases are TGTGCCAGCAGTTTAGCTGGGCAGGGAAGCAATCAGCCCCAGCATTTT.

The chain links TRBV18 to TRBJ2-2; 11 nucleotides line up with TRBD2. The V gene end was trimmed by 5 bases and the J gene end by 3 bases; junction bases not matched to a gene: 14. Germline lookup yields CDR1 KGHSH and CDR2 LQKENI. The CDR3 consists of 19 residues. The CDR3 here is CASSLAGGPIATYTGELFF. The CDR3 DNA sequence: TGTGCCAGCTCATTAGCGGGAGGGCCGATCGCTACTTACACCGGGGAGCTGTTTTTT.

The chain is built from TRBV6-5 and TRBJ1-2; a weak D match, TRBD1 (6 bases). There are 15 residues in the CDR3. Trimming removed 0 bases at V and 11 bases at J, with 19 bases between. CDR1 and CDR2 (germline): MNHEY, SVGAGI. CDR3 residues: CASSYSSTGPQEYTF. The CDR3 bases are TGTGCCAGCAGTTACTCTTCGACAGGCCCACAAGAATACACCTTC.

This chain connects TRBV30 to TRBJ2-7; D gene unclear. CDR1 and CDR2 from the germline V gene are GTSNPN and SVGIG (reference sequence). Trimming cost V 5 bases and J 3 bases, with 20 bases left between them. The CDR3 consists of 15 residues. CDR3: CAWARDSEPFYEQYF. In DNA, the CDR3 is TGTGCCTGGGCGCGAGACTCCGAACCATTCTACGAGCAGTACTTC.

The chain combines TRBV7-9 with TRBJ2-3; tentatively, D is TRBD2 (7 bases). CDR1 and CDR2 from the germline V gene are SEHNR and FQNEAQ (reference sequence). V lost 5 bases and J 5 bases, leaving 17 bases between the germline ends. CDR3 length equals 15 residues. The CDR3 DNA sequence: TGTGCCAGCAGCGAAGGGGGAGGGCCAGGAGATACGCAGTATTTT. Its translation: CASSEGGGPGDTQYF.

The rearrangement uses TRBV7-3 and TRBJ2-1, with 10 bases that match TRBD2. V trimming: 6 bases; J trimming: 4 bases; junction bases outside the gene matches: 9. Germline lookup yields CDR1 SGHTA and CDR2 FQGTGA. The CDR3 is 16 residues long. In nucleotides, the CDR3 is TGTGCCAGCAGTTCTCAAGGACTAGCGGATTACAATGAGCAGTTCTTC. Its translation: CASSSQGLADYNEQFF.

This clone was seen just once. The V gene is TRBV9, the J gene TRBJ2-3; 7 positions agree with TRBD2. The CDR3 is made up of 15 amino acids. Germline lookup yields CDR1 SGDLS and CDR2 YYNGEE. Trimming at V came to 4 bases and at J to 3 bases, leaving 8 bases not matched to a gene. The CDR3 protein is CASSPRSGGTDTQYF. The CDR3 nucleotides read TGTGCCAGCAGCCCCCGGTCCGGGGGGACAGATACGCAGTATTTT.

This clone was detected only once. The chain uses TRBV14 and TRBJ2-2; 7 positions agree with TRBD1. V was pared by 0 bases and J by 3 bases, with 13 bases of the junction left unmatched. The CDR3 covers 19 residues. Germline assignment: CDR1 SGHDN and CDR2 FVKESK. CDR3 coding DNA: TGTGCCAGCAGCCAAGATTTAAGGGACAGACCAGCGGACACCGGGGAGCTGTTTTTT. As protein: CASSQDLRDRPADTGELFF.

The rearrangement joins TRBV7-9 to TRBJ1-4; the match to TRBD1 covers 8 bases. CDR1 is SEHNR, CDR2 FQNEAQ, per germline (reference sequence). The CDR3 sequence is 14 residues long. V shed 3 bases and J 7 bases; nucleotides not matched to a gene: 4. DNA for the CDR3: TGTGCCAGCAGCTTGACAGGGGCTAGTGAAAAACTGTTTTTT. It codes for CASSLTGASEKLFF.

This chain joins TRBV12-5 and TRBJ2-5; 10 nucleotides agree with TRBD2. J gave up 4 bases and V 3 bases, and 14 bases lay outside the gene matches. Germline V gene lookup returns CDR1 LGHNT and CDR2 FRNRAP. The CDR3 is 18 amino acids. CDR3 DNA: TGTGCTAGTGGTTTCGCCTCTAGCGGGAGTGGGCTGCGAGAGACCCAGTACTTC. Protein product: CASGFASSGSGLRETQYF.

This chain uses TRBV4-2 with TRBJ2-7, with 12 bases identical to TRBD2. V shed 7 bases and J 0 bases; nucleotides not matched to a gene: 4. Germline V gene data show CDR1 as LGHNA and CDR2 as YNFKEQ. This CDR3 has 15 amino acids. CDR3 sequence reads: CASTILAGGSYEQYF. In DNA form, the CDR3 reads TGTGCCAGCACCATACTAGCGGGAGGCTCCTACGAGCAGTACTTC.

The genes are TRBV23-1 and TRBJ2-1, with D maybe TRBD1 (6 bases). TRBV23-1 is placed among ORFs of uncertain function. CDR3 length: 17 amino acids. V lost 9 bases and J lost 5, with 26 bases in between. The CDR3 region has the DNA TGCGCCAGTACCTCCGATTTGGGGGCACCCGGGGACAATGAGCAGTTCTTC. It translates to CASTSDLGAPGDNEQFF.

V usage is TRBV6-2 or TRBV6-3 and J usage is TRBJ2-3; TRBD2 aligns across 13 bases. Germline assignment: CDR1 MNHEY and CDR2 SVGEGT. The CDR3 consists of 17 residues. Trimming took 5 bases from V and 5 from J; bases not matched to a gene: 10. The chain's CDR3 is CASSGRTSGRGIDTQYF. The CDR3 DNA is TGTGCCAGCAGTGGCCGGACTAGCGGGAGAGGGATAGATACGCAGTATTTT.

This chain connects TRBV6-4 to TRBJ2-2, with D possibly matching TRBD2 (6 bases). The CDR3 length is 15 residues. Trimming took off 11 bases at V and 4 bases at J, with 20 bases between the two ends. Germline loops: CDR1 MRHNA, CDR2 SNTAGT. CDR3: CASGVEGAGTGELFF. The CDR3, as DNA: TGTGCCTCCGGTGTAGAGGGAGCGGGCACCGGGGAGCTGTTTTTT.

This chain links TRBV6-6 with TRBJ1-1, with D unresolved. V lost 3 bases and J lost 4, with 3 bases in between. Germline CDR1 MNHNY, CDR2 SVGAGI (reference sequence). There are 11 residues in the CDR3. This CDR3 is CASSYSTEAFF. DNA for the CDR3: TGTGCCAGCAGTTATAGCACTGAAGCTTTCTTT.

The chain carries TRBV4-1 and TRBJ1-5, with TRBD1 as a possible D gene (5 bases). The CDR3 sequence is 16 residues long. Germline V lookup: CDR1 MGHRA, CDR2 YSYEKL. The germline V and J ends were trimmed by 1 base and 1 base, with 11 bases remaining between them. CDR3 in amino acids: CASSQVPGMSNQPQHF. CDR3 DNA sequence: TGCGCCAGCAGCCAAGTTCCAGGGATGAGCAATCAGCCCCAGCATTTT.

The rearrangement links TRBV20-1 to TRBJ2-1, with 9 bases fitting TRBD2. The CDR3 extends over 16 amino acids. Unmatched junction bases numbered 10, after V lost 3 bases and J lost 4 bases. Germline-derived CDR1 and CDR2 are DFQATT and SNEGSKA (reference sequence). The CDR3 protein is CSASDHSGSSYNEQFF. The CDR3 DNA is TGCAGTGCTAGTGACCATAGCGGGAGTAGTTACAATGAGCAGTTCTTC.

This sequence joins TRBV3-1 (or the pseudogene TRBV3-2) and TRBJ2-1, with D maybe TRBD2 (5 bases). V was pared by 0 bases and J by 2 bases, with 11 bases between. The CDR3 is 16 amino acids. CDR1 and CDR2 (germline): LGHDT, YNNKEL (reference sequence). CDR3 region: CASSQEAGKAYNEQFF. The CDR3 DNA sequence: TGTGCCAGCAGCCAAGAAGCCGGGAAGGCCTACAATGAGCAGTTCTTC.

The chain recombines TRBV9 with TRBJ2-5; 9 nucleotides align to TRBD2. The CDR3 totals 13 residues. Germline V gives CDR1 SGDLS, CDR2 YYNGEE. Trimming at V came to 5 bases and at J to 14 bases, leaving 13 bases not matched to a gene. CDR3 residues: CASSSLGSGRLYF. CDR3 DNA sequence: TGTGCCAGCAGTTCCCTTGGTAGCGGGAGATTATACTTC.

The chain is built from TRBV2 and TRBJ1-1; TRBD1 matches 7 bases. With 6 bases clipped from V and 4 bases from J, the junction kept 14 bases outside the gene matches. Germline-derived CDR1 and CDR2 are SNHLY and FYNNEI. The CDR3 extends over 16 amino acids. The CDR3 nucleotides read TGTGCCAGCAGAGAGACAGGGTCGGATAGAAGCACTGAAGCTTTCTTT. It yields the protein CASRETGSDRSTEAFF. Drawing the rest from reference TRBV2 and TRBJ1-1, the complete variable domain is EPEVTQTPSHQVTQMGQEVILRCVPISNHLYFYWYRQILGQKVEFLVSFYNNEISEKSEIFDDQFSVERPDGSNFTLKIRSTKLEDSAMYFCASRETGSDRSTEAFFGQGTRLTVV.

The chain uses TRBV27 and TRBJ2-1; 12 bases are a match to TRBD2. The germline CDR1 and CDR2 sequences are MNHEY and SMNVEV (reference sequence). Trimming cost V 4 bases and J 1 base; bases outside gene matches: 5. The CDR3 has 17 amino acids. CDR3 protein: CASSWGLAGRSYNEQFF. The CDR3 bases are TGTGCCAGCAGTTGGGGACTAGCGGGCCGATCCTACAATGAGCAGTTCTTC.

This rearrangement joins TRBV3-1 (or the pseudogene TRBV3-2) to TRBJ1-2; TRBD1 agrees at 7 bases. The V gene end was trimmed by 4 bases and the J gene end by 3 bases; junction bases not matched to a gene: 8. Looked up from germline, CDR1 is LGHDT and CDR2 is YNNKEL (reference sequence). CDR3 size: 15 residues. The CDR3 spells CASSRVAGGDYGYTF. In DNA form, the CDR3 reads TGTGCCAGCAGCCGAGTGGCAGGGGGTGACTATGGCTACACCTTC.

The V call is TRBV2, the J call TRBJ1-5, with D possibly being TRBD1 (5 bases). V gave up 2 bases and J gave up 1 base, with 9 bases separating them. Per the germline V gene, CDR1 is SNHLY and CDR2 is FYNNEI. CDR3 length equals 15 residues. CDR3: CASSEQGQSNQPQHF. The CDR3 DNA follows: TGTGCCAGCAGTGAACAGGGTCAGAGCAATCAGCCCCAGCATTTT.

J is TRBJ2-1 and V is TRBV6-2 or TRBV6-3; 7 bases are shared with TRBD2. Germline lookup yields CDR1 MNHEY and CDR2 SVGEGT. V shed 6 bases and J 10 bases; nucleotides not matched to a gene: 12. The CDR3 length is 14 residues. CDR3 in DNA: TGTGCCAGCAGCCGACAAGTGGGCGGGGGAGAGCAGTTCTTC. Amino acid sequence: CASSRQVGGGEQFF.

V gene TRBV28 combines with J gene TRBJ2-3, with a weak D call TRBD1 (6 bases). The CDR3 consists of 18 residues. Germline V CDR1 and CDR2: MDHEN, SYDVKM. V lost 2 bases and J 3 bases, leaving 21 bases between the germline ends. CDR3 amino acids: CASSLGYGNREETDTQYF. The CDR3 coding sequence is TGTGCCAGCAGTTTAGGTTACGGAAACAGGGAAGAAACAGATACGCAGTATTTT.